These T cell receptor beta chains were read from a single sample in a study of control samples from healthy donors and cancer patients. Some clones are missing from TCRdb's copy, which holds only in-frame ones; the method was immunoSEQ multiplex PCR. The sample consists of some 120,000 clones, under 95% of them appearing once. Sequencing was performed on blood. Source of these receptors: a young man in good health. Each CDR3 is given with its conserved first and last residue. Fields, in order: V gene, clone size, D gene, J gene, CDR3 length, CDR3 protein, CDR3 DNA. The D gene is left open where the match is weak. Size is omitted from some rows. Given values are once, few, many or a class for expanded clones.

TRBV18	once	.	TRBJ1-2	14	CASSPPNSNGGYTF	TGTGCCAGCTCACCACCGAACTCCAATGGGGGCTACACCTTC
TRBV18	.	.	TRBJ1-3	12	CASSKAGDTIYF	TGTGCCAGCTCAAAAGCCGGCGACACCATATATTTT
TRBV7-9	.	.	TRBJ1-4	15	CASSRMVTTNEKLFF	TGTGCCAGCAGCCGGATGGTCACAACTAATGAAAAACTGTTTTTT
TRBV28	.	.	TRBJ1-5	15	CASSLQGRGNQPQHF	TGTGCCAGCAGTTTACAGGGGCGAGGCAATCAGCCCCAGCATTTT
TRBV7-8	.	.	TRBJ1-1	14	CASSYGAMNTEAFF	TGTGCCAGCAGCTATGGGGCTATGAACACTGAAGCTTTCTTT
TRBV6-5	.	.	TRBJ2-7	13	CASSLQWGHEQYF	TGTGCCAGCAGTTTACAGTGGGGTCACGAGCAGTACTTC
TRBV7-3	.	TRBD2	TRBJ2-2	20	CASSLKIGLAGGSNTGELFF	TGTGCCAGCAGCTTAAAAATAGGGCTAGCGGGGGGTTCGAACACCGGGGAGCTGTTTTTT
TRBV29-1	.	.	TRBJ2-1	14	CSVEPGSSYNEQFF	TGCAGCGTTGAGCCGGGAAGCTCCTACAATGAGCAGTTCTTC
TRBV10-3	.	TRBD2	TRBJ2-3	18	CAISESSSGGPSTDTQYF	TGTGCCATCAGTGAGTCGTCTAGCGGGGGGCCTAGCACAGATACGCAGTATTTT
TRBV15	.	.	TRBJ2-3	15	CATSRDYAGTDTQYF	TGTGCCACCAGCAGAGATTACGCTGGGACAGATACGCAGTATTTT
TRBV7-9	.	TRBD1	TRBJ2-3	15	CASSLRDRAGDTQYF	TGTGCCAGCAGCTTAAGGGACAGGGCGGGAGATACGCAGTATTTT
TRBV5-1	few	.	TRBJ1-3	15	CASSSNSLSGNTIYF	TGCGCCAGCAGCTCCAACAGCCTCTCTGGAAACACCATATATTTT
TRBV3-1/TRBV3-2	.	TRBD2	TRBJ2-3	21	CASSQSRLSGGLRSSTDTQYF	TGTGCCAGCAGCCAGTCCCGCCTTAGCGGGGGCCTCCGGTCTAGCACAGATACGCAGTATTTT
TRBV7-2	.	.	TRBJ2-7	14	CASSLGQGTHEQYF	TGTGCCAGCAGCTTAGGGCAGGGAACGCACGAGCAGTACTTC
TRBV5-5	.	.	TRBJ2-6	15	CASSLSPSGANVLTF	TGTGCCAGCAGCTTGAGTCCCTCTGGGGCCAACGTCCTGACTTTC
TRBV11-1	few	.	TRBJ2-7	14	CASSPRDTSYEQYF	TGTGCCAGCAGCCCCCGAGATACTTCCTACGAGCAGTACTTC
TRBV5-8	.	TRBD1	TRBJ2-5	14	CASSHGTGEETQYF	TGTGCCAGCAGCCACGGGACAGGGGAAGAGACCCAGTACTTC
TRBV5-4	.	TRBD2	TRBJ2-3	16	CASVDLGTSGGDTQYF	TGTGCCAGCGTTGATTTAGGGACTAGCGGGGGTGATACGCAGTATTTT
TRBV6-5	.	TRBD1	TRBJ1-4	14	CASSTGQGGEKLFF	TGTGCCAGCAGTACCGGACAGGGCGGTGAAAAACTGTTTTTT
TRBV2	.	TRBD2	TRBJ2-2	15	CASKAGGLNTGELFF	TGTGCCAGCAAAGCGGGGGGATTGAACACCGGGGAGCTGTTTTTT
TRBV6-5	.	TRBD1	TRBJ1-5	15	CASRQQGYSNQPQHF	TGTGCCAGCAGACAACAGGGGTATAGCAATCAGCCCCAGCATTTT
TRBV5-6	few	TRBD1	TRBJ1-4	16	CASSRTGYGTNEKLFF	TGTGCCAGCAGCAGGACAGGGTACGGAACTAATGAAAAACTGTTTTTT
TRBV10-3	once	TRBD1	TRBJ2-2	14	CAISGQGAAGELFF	TGTGCCATCAGTGGTCAGGGGGCTGCCGGGGAGCTGTTTTTT
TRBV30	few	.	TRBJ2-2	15	CAWSPPGKDTGELFF	TGTGCCTGGAGTCCCCCCGGGAAGGACACCGGGGAGCTGTTTTTT
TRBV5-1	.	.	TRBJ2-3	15	CASSLGGSSTDTQYF	TGCGCCAGCAGCTTGGGGGGATCTAGCACAGATACGCAGTATTTT
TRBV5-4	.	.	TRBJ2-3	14	CASSFKDSTDTQYF	TGTGCCAGCAGCTTTAAAGATAGCACAGATACGCAGTATTTT
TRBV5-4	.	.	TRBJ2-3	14	CASSSLSGTDTQYF	TGTGCCAGCAGCTCCCTGAGTGGAACAGATACGCAGTATTTT
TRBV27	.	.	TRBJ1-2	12	CASRGHYYGYTF	TGTGCCAGCAGGGGCCACTACTATGGCTACACCTTC